The present entry profiles one T cell receptor (beta chain) with its context. The data belong to a study of blood T cell repertoires in COVID-19. Study as a whole: Donors in the United States, Italy and Spain gave samples during acute or convalescent COVID-19.

Profiled with immunoSEQ multiplex PCR; TCRdb holds only in-frame clones, not every one. This table has some 320,000 clones, 75% to 90% appearing once. Trimming left V 2 bases short and J 4 bases short, with 14 bases between. Germline V gives CDR1 MDHEN, CDR2 SYDVKM. CDR3 length equals 15 residues. Participants, 18 to 89 years old, spanned about two dozen US areas. Recovered status applied to Cohort 3 donors who had two consecutive negative PCRs. It also applied to those with clearance or with symptom resolution. This clonotype was sampled from a man aged 55 to 70 who had recovered from COVID-19. The sequenced sample was PBMCs or T cells enriched from blood (not recorded which). The rearrangement joins TRBV28 to TRBJ1-2; weak D call: TRBD1 (5 bases). CDR3 sequence: CASSLGAGLSYGYTF. CDR3 sequence (DNA): TGTGCCAGCAGTTTAGGGGCAGGGTTGAGCTATGGCTACACCTTC.